This entry concerns a single TCR beta chain. In the original processing: The assay estimated nucleated cells by amplifying reference gene primers. TCRdb's table, derived via immunoSEQ multiplex PCR, lists solely in-frame clones and lacks some. That table furnishes V, J and clone size, whereas the DNA furnished D and trimming. Altogether roughly 230,000 clones are present, around 83% being singletons, with the ten largest covering around 8.1%. This entry is derived from a study of blood T cell repertoires in COVID-19. The overall study: Sites in the United States, Italy and Spain provided acute and convalescent COVID-19 samples. In each case, the material was cDNA or gDNA derived from T cells, B-cell-depleted T cells, or PBMCs.

V lost 4 bases and J 4 bases, leaving 10 bases between the germline ends. The CDR3 runs to 14 residues. Germline V CDR1 and CDR2: LGHDT, YNNKEL (reference sequence). The chain carries TRBV3-1 (or the pseudogene TRBV3-2) and TRBJ1-4; no clear D. Sequencing was performed on peripheral blood. The clonotype comes from a man aged 35 to 55 with active or convalescent COVID-19. In DNA form, the CDR3 reads TGTGCCAGCAGCCTGAGGCGAGATAATGAAAAACTGTTTTTT. Its translation: CASSLRRDNEKLFF.